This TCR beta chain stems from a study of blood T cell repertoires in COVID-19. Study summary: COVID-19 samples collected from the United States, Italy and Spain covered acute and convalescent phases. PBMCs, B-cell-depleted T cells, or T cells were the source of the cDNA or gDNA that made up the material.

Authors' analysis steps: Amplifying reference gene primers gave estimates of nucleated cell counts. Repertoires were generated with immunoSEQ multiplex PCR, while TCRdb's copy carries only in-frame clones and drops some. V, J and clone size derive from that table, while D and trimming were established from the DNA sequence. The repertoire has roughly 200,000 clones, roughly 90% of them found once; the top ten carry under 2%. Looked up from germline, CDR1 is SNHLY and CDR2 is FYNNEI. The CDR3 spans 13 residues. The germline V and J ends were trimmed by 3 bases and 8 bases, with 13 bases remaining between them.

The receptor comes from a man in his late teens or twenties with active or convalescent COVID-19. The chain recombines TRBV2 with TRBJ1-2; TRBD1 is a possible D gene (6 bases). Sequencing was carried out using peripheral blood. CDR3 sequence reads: CASSDQGFRGYTF. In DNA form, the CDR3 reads TGTGCCAGCAGTGACCAGGGGTTCAGGGGCTACACCTTC.